This entry lists 26 T cell receptor beta chains sequenced from one sample in a study of PD-L1 blockade in urothelial cancer. Some clones are missing from TCRdb's copy, which holds only in-frame ones; the method was immunoSEQ multiplex PCR. The sample yields about 52,000 clones, roughly 80% seen once. The time point here: pretreatment peripheral blood. Sequencing used PBMCs, obtained around atezolizumab (anti-PD-L1) treatment. These receptors originate from a man in his 70s with urothelial cancer.

This chain joins TRBV6-5 and TRBJ2-2; unclear D gene. Germline V gene data show CDR1 as MNHEY and CDR2 as SVGAGI. The CDR3 sequence is 13 residues long. The V gene lost 4 bases and the J gene lost 4 bases, with 7 bases spanning the gap. This CDR3 is CASSSLSTGELFF. DNA for the CDR3: TGTGCCAGCAGTTCCCTTTCCACCGGGGAGCTGTTTTTT.

The chain uses TRBV27 and TRBJ1-4; no definite D call. The CDR3 is made up of 14 amino acids. Germline CDR1 MNHEY, CDR2 SMNVEV (reference sequence). Trimming cost V 3 bases and J 4 bases, with 9 bases left between them. This CDR3 reads CASSLRLLNEKLFF. The CDR3 bases are TGTGCCAGCAGTTTGAGACTGCTTAATGAAAAACTGTTTTTT.

The chain recombines TRBV5-1 with TRBJ2-1; TRBD1 aligns across 7 bases. Germline-derived CDR1 and CDR2 are SGHRS and YFSETQ. V shed 3 bases, J shed 8 bases, and the junction held 14 bases outside the gene matches. This CDR3 has 16 residues. The CDR3 spells CASSSRPNRGEHEQFF. In DNA form, the CDR3 reads TGCGCCAGCAGCTCAAGACCTAACAGGGGTGAGCATGAGCAGTTCTTC.

V is TRBV23-1 and J is TRBJ2-5, with D possibly matching TRBD2 (5 bases). TRBV23-1 is placed among ORFs of uncertain function. The CDR3 is 15 amino acids. The V end lost 1 base, the J end lost 2 bases, and 11 bases lay between the germline ends. The CDR3 protein is CASSQWERGQETQYF. CDR3 sequence (DNA): TGCGCCAGCAGTCAATGGGAGCGCGGTCAAGAGACCCAGTACTTC.

DNA of the CDR3: TGTGCCAGCAAGCAGGCCAGCTCCTACAATGAGCAGTTCTTC. Encoded protein: CASKQASSYNEQFF. The genes are TRBV2 and TRBJ2-1; no clear D gene. V was clipped by 7 bases and J by 0 bases, with 10 bases between them. This CDR3 contains 14 residues. Germline CDR1 is SNHLY and CDR2 is FYNNEI.

The chain is built from TRBV7-3 and TRBJ2-2; D gene ambiguous. CDR3 size: 14 residues. Trimming took 2 bases from V and 1 from J, leaving 5 bases between them. Germline V gene lookup returns CDR1 SGHTA and CDR2 FQGTGA. In DNA form, the CDR3 reads TGTGCCAGCAGCTTAGTCAAGAACACCGGGGAGCTGTTTTTT. Translated: CASSLVKNTGELFF. The variable domain in full, with the rest retrieved from reference TRBV7-3 and TRBJ2-2, is GAGVSQTPSNKVTEKGKYVELRCDPISGHTALYWYRQSLGQGPEFLIYFQGTGAADDSGLPNDRFFAVRPEGSVSTLKIQRTERGDSAVYLCASSLVKNTGELFFGEGSRLTVL.

This clone has just one count. The gene calls are TRBV4-3 and TRBJ2-5; no clear D. Germline-derived CDR1 and CDR2 are LGHNA and YSLEER. CDR3 length equals 13 residues. Between the trimmed V and J ends, which lost 2 bases and 3 bases, there was a span of 7 bases. The CDR3 DNA reads TGCGCCAGCAGCCAAACTCAGGAAGAGACCCAGTACTTC. This sequence encodes CASSQTQEETQYF.

V is TRBV10-3 and J is TRBJ1-2; 10 bases align to TRBD1. J lost 5 bases, V lost 11 bases, and 8 bases had no gene match. Per the germline V gene, CDR1 is ENHRY and CDR2 is SYGVKD. The CDR3 covers 13 residues. In DNA, the CDR3 is TGTGCCTCCCGGGACAGGGGAAGGTATGGCTACACCTTC. It yields the protein CASRDRGRYGYTF.

As concerns this clone: This sample also contains other DNA sequences that code for the same CDR3. This chain links TRBV5-4 with TRBJ1-1, with D perhaps TRBD1 (6 bases). V gave up 4 bases and J gave up 0 bases, with 10 bases separating them. In germline, CDR1 is SGHNT, CDR2 YYREEE (reference sequence). This CDR3 region has 14 residues. CDR3 loop: CASSLDSLNTEAFF. CDR3 nucleotides: TGTGCCAGCAGCCTGGACAGCTTGAACACTGAAGCTTTCTTT.

In DNA form, the CDR3 reads TGTGCCAGCACCTATAGGGGGACCTCTGGGGCCAACGTCCTGACTTTC. It specifies CASTYRGTSGANVLTF. The rearrangement uses TRBV5-4 and TRBJ2-6; D might be TRBD1 (6 bases). CDR3 length: 16 amino acids. The germline V and J ends were trimmed by 6 bases and 0 bases, with 13 bases remaining between them. The germline V gene has CDR1 SGHNT and CDR2 YYREEE (reference sequence).

This sequence joins TRBV19 and TRBJ2-3; TRBD2 matches at 8 bases. Germline trimming cut 6 bases from V and 1 base from J; bases unmatched to any gene: 12. There are 17 residues in the CDR3. In germline, CDR1 is LNHDA, CDR2 SQIVND (reference sequence). CDR3 nucleotides: TGTGCCAGTAGATCAGGCGGGAGGAGGGGGGGCACAGATACGCAGTATTTT. Translation: CASRSGGRRGGTDTQYF. The full variable domain, completed using reference TRBV19 and TRBJ2-3, is DGGITQSPKYLFRKEGQNVTLSCEQNLNHDAMYWYRQDPGQGLRLIYYSQIVNDFQKGDIAEGYSVSREKKESFPLTVTSAQKNPTAFYLCASRSGGRRGGTDTQYFGPGTRLTVL.

This clone was seen ten or more times. The V call is TRBV7-9, the J call TRBJ2-2; D not resolved. There are 14 residues in the CDR3. Trimming shortened V by 5 bases and J by 7 bases, and 14 bases separated the two germline ends. Germline V lookup: CDR1 SEHNR, CDR2 FQNEAQ (reference sequence). The CDR3 nucleotides are TGTGCCAGCAGCCAAAGAGGCGGATACGGGGAGCTGTTTTTT. Protein sequence: CASSQRGGYGELFF.

This rearrangement joins TRBV5-6 to TRBJ2-7; 10 positions agree with TRBD2. Looked up from germline, CDR1 is SGHDT and CDR2 is YYEEEE. The V segment lost 4 bases and the J segment 2 bases; nucleotides outside the gene matches: 9. The CDR3 runs 16 residues. The CDR3: CASSPRLAGAPYEQYF. DNA for the CDR3: TGTGCCAGCAGCCCAAGACTAGCGGGCGCTCCCTACGAGCAGTACTTC.

This clone was found a few times. V is TRBV4-3 and J is TRBJ2-7, with 9 bases matching TRBD1. Germline loops: CDR1 LGHNA, CDR2 YSLEER. The V gene end was trimmed by 0 bases and the J gene end by 3 bases; junction bases not matched to a gene: 6. This CDR3 contains 16 residues. CDR3 loop: CASSQDPGQGFYEQYF. CDR3 in DNA: TGCGCCAGCAGCCAAGATCCGGGACAGGGCTTCTACGAGCAGTACTTC.

The chain links TRBV4-3 to TRBJ2-7, with a tentative D call TRBD2 (6 bases). Germline V gene sequence: CDR1 LGHNA, CDR2 YSLEER. The ends were cut back, 2 bases at V and 2 bases at J, with 19 bases in the middle. This CDR3 contains 17 residues. CDR3 loop: CASSQTIPLADAYEQYF. CDR3 coding DNA: TGCGCCAGCAGCCAAACCATACCACTAGCAGATGCCTACGAGCAGTACTTC.

The rearrangement uses TRBV11-3 and TRBJ2-7; no firm D call. The CDR3 spans 11 residues. Trimming removed 3 bases at V and 4 bases at J, with 4 bases between. The germline V gene encodes CDR1 SGHNT and CDR2 YENEEA. This CDR3 is CASSFSYEQYF. The CDR3 DNA reads as TGTGCCAGCAGCTTTTCGTACGAGCAGTACTTC.

The chain employs TRBV5-6 and TRBJ2-3; no firm D call. CDR1 is SGHDT, CDR2 YYEEEE, per germline. Trimming took off 4 bases at V and 4 bases at J, with 16 bases between the two ends. The CDR3 is made up of 15 amino acids. CDR3 DNA sequence: TGTGCCAGCAGCCCCCCAAGCTCTGTCCCAGATACGCAGTATTTT. It translates to CASSPPSSVPDTQYF.

The J gene is TRBJ2-7, the V gene TRBV5-8; TRBD2 is a possible D gene (5 bases). Between the trimmed V and J ends, which lost 4 bases and 7 bases, there was a span of 18 bases. The germline CDR1 and CDR2 sequences are SGHTS and YDEGEE. The CDR3 contains 14 residues. CDR3 sequence (DNA): TGTGCCAGCAGCCAAGGACTCATTCTAAGGGAGCAGTACTTC. Its translation: CASSQGLILREQYF.

The chain combines TRBV28 with TRBJ2-3; 7 bases match TRBD2. V lost 5 bases, J lost 2 bases, and 10 bases stayed unmatched. Germline V gene lookup returns CDR1 MDHEN and CDR2 SYDVKM. The CDR3 contains 16 residues. CDR3: CASSPWGGGLTDTQYF. The CDR3 region has the DNA TGTGCCAGCAGTCCATGGGGGGGAGGCCTCACAGATACGCAGTATTTT.

The V call is TRBV5-1, the J call TRBJ2-1; 7 bases fit TRBD2. With V trimmed by 4 bases and J by 0 bases, 7 bases remained unmatched. From germline, CDR1 is SGHRS and CDR2 YFSETQ. The length of the CDR3 is 16 residues. Here the CDR3 DNA reads TGCGCCAGCAGCCCGGGGGGAGGCACCTCCTACAATGAGCAGTTCTTC. It is translated as CASSPGGGTSYNEQFF.

This clone was recorded a few times. The CDR3 bases are TGTGCCAGCAGCCCGACAGGGGGCGGAGAAGCTTTCTTT. Translated, it gives CASSPTGGGEAFF. This chain links TRBV4-2 with TRBJ1-1; 10 nucleotides agree with TRBD1. This CDR3 region has 13 residues. J was trimmed by 8 bases and V by 4 bases; bases with no gene match: 4. Per the germline V gene, CDR1 is LGHNA and CDR2 is YNFKEQ.

This clone was observed a few times. The chain couples TRBV18 to TRBJ1-1; D might be TRBD1 (6 bases). V lost 1 base and J 6 bases, leaving 15 bases between the germline ends. Germline V gene lookup returns CDR1 KGHSH and CDR2 LQKENI. This CDR3 is built from 15 residues. The CDR3 loop reads CASSPRVRGLAEAFF. CDR3 sequence (DNA): TGTGCCAGCTCACCACGGGTGCGGGGGCTGGCTGAAGCTTTCTTT.

The genes are TRBV21-1 and TRBJ2-1; the table names TRBD1, a call not compared with the DNA. TRBV21-1 is assigned pseudogene status. This CDR3 contains 18 residues. CDR3: CASSNHTGLMVAYNEQFF. For the CDR3, the DNA is TGTGCCAGCAGCAACCATACAGGGCTAATGGTTGCCTACAATGAGCAGTTCTTC.

The rearrangement links TRBV28 to TRBJ2-5, with 12 positions matching TRBD2. The CDR3 has 15 amino acids. Germline loops: CDR1 MDHEN, CDR2 SYDVKM. J lost 2 bases, V lost 7 bases, and 5 bases had no gene match. The CDR3 nucleotides read TGTGCCAGCACTTTGACTAGCGGGGGTCAAGAGACCCAGTACTTC. This codes for CASTLTSGGQETQYF. Using reference TRBV28 and TRBJ2-5 for the parts outside the CDR3, the full variable domain is DVKVTQSSRYLVKRTGEKVFLECVQDMDHENMFWYRQDPGLGLRLIYFSYDVKMKEKGDIPEGYSVSREKKERFSLILESASTNQTSMYLCASTLTSGGQETQYFGPGTRLLVL.

The chain couples TRBV14 to TRBJ1-3, with no clear D. CDR1 and CDR2 from the germline V gene are SGHDN and FVKESK. The V gene lost 4 bases and the J gene lost 6 bases, with 7 bases spanning the gap. The CDR3 runs 12 residues. CDR3 coding DNA: TGTGCCAGCAGCCCCGGAGCAAACACCATATATTTT. This sequence encodes CASSPGANTIYF.

V is TRBV7-9 and J is TRBJ1-1; 7 bases are a match to TRBD1. This CDR3 spans 14 amino acids. The germline CDR1 and CDR2 sequences are SEHNR and FQNEAQ (reference sequence). The ends lost 6 bases at V and 0 bases at J; junction bases unmatched: 4. The CDR3 DNA reads as TGTGCCAGCAGTCCTGACAGGGTGAACACTGAAGCTTTCTTT. Protein sequence: CASSPDRVNTEAFF.